The next 18 T cell receptor beta chains were all read from a single sample in a study of blood T cell repertoires in COVID-19. The method was immunoSEQ multiplex PCR; TCRdb's version includes in-frame clones alone and lacks a portion of them. The table shows about 19,000 clones, with 88% occurring only once. The specimen was peripheral blood. The source is a human donor in a cohort sampled during active COVID-19.

V is TRBV21-1 and J is TRBJ2-3; the table's D call, TRBD1, has no DNA check behind it. TRBV21-1 constitutes a pseudogene. The CDR3 consists of 14 residues. The CDR3 DNA is TGTGCCAGCACCTCCTCAGGGGAATCAGATACGCAGTATTTT. Residues: CASTSSGESDTQYF.

This sequence joins TRBV5-5 and TRBJ1-2; D may be TRBD1 (5 bases). With 5 bases removed from V and 2 bases from J, the gap between germline ends came to 22 bases. This CDR3 comprises 17 residues. Germline V gives CDR1 SGHKS, CDR2 YYEKEE (reference sequence). The CDR3, as DNA: TGTGCCAGCAGAGTGGGTTACGGGGGAGCGGGCAACTATGGCTACACCTTC. It translates to CASRVGYGGAGNYGYTF.

The V call is TRBV3-1 (or the pseudogene TRBV3-2), the J call TRBJ2-5; 7 positions match TRBD2. The CDR3 is 16 amino acids. Germline V gene sequence: CDR1 LGHDT, CDR2 YNNKEL (reference sequence). V trimming: 4 bases; J trimming: 4 bases; junction bases outside the gene matches: 12. In DNA, the CDR3 is TGTGCCAGCAGCCCGAAAGGTGGGGGGGGAAGAGAGACCCAGTACTTC. This codes for CASSPKGGGGRETQYF.

The chain carries TRBV2 and TRBJ2-1; a possible D gene is TRBD1 (6 bases). The CDR3 sequence is 16 residues long. Trimming left V 3 bases short and J 5 bases short, with 17 bases between. From germline, CDR1 is SNHLY and CDR2 FYNNEI. CDR3: CASSELAGGLHNEQFF. As DNA, the CDR3 is TGTGCCAGCAGTGAGTTAGCTGGGGGCCTACACAATGAGCAGTTCTTC.

The chain uses TRBV9 and TRBJ2-7; 11 nucleotides agree with TRBD2. The V gene end was trimmed by 4 bases and the J gene end by 3 bases; junction bases not matched to a gene: 6. Germline loops: CDR1 SGDLS, CDR2 YYNGEE. The CDR3 spans 15 residues. The CDR3, as DNA: TGTGCCAGCAGCCCTAGCGGGGGGACCATCTACGAGCAGTACTTC. Encoded protein: CASSPSGGTIYEQYF.

This chain joins TRBV30 and TRBJ1-2; D may be TRBD1 (5 bases). The ends were cut back, 0 bases at V and 7 bases at J, with 9 bases in the middle. The germline CDR1 and CDR2 sequences are GTSNPN and SVGIG (reference sequence). The CDR3 totals 12 residues. The CDR3 DNA is TGTGCCTGGAGTGTCCAGGGTCCTGGCTACACCTTC. The encoded protein is CAWSVQGPGYTF. Full variable domain (missing parts from reference TRBV30 and TRBJ1-2): SQTIHQWPATLVQPVGSPLSLECTVEGTSNPNLYWYRQAAGRGLQLLFYSVGIGQISSEVPQNLSASRPQDRQFILSSKKLLLSDSGFYLCAWSVQGPGYTFGSGTRLTVV.

The J gene is TRBJ1-4, the V gene TRBV4-2; no definite D call. There are 14 residues in the CDR3. The germline V and J ends were trimmed by 1 base and 4 bases, with 7 bases remaining between them. Looked up from germline, CDR1 is LGHNA and CDR2 is YNFKEQ. CDR3 sequence reads: CASSQVGHNEKLFF. For the CDR3, the DNA is TGTGCCAGCAGCCAAGTGGGCCATAATGAAAAACTGTTTTTT.

This clone was found once. The chain employs TRBV7-7 and TRBJ1-3; no clear D. This CDR3 has 15 amino acids. The V gene lost 5 bases and the J gene lost 0 bases, with 11 bases spanning the gap. Germline assignment: CDR1 SSHAT and CDR2 FNYEAQ (reference sequence). CDR3 DNA sequence: TGTGCCAGCAGCCCCACCCACAGCTCTGGAAACACCATATATTTT. It translates to CASSPTHSSGNTIYF.

This clone was counted a single time. The genes are TRBV5-5 and TRBJ2-2; possibly TRBD1 for D (7 bases). The CDR3 runs 14 residues. Trimming removed 4 bases from V and 3 bases from J, with 10 bases in between. Germline V gives CDR1 SGHKS, CDR2 YYEKEE (reference sequence). The CDR3 coding sequence is TGTGCCAGCAGCGCGGGACAGCACACCGGGGAGCTGTTTTTT. Its protein product is CASSAGQHTGELFF.

V gene TRBV6-5 combines with J gene TRBJ2-7; 8 bases align to TRBD1. CDR3 size: 14 residues. The germline V gene encodes CDR1 MNHEY and CDR2 SVGAGI. V was clipped by 0 bases and J by 6 bases; unmatched bases: 4. CDR3 sequence reads: CASSYSTTGGEQYF. The DNA of the CDR3 is TGTGCCAGCAGTTACTCTACTACAGGGGGCGAGCAGTACTTC.

The gene calls are TRBV5-1 and TRBJ2-2; D not resolved. CDR3 length: 13 amino acids. CDR1 and CDR2 from the germline V gene are SGHRS and YFSETQ. Trimming took off 5 bases at V and 3 bases at J, with 8 bases between the two ends. The CDR3 here is CASRVRDTGELFF. In DNA form, the CDR3 reads TGCGCCAGCAGGGTGAGAGACACCGGGGAGCTGTTTTTT.

This chain joins TRBV29-1 and TRBJ2-1, with D perhaps TRBD1 (5 bases). V was cut by 1 base and J by 7 bases, with 17 bases left in between. This CDR3 is 15 amino acids long. Looked up from germline, CDR1 is SQVTM and CDR2 is ANQGSEA. CDR3 loop: CSVEAVPREGNEQFF. Written as DNA, the CDR3 is TGCAGCGTTGAAGCAGTCCCCAGGGAAGGGAATGAGCAGTTCTTC.

This clone has only one observation. The V gene is TRBV9, the J gene TRBJ2-3; possible D gene TRBD2, 6 bases. The CDR3 consists of 14 residues. With 2 bases removed from V and 6 bases from J, the gap between germline ends came to 13 bases. The germline V gene encodes CDR1 SGDLS and CDR2 YYNGEE. The CDR3 DNA is TGTGCCAGCAGCGTGGGACTGCTAGGGGATACGCAGTATTTT. Amino acids: CASSVGLLGDTQYF. The full variable domain, its missing parts supplied by reference TRBV9 and TRBJ2-3, is DSGVTQTPKHLITATGQRVTLRCSPRSGDLSVYWYQQSLDQGLQFLIQYYNGEERAKGNILERFSAQQFPDLHSELNLSSLELGDSALYFCASSVGLLGDTQYFGPGTRLTVL.

The chain combines TRBV9 with TRBJ1-3; maybe TRBD1 (6 bases). This CDR3 is 14 amino acids long. V was trimmed by 3 bases and J by 1 base, leaving 8 bases between them. Germline V gives CDR1 SGDLS, CDR2 YYNGEE. As DNA, the CDR3 is TGTGCCAGCAGCGCCACAGGGTCTGGAAACACCATATATTTT. Protein sequence: CASSATGSGNTIYF.

The V call is TRBV27, the J call TRBJ2-3, with 7 bases that match TRBD2. Looked up from germline, CDR1 is MNHEY and CDR2 is SMNVEV (reference sequence). V trimming: 4 bases; J trimming: 0 bases; junction bases outside the gene matches: 13. The CDR3 runs to 18 residues. This CDR3 is CASSSLSGETHSTDTQYF. As DNA, the CDR3 is TGTGCCAGCAGTTCGCTAAGCGGGGAAACCCACAGCACAGATACGCAGTATTTT.

The chain is built from TRBV14 and TRBJ2-3, with D possibly being TRBD2 (5 bases). V was shortened by 5 bases and J by 0 bases, with 15 bases between the two germline ends. The germline gives CDR1 SGHDN, CDR2 FVKESK. CDR3 length equals 16 residues. The CDR3 protein is CASSAGQIRSTDTQYF. The CDR3 DNA reads as TGTGCCAGCAGCGCGGGCCAAATCCGGAGCACAGATACGCAGTATTTT.

The gene calls are TRBV2 and TRBJ1-1; TRBD1 matches 9 bases. Per the germline V gene, CDR1 is SNHLY and CDR2 is FYNNEI. The CDR3 loop spans 14 amino acids. With V trimmed by 10 bases and J by 5 bases, 11 bases remained unmatched. The CDR3 region has the DNA TGTGCCACCCAACAGGACAGGGGAGGAACTGAAGCTTTCTTT. The encoded protein is CATQQDRGGTEAFF.

The chain uses TRBV6-5 and TRBJ1-2, with D tentatively TRBD1 (5 bases). Germline V gene sequence: CDR1 MNHEY, CDR2 SVGAGI. The CDR3 spans 15 residues. V shed 3 bases and J shed 5 bases, with 16 bases lying between them. The CDR3 loop reads CASSYKSDSWYGYTF. For the CDR3, the DNA is TGTGCCAGCAGTTATAAATCTGACAGCTGGTATGGCTACACCTTC.